In this sample, the clone carrying this T cell receptor (beta chain) turned up many times. The antigen is not known. The data are from a study of tumor-infiltrating lymphocytes in primary liver carcinoma. At the level of the study: These were node-negative, non-metastatic T1-T3 tumors of roughly 4 to 11 cm. Broader study findings: Pairs of tumor regions overlapped more than tumor-adjacent and tumor-blood pairs did.

Per the germline V gene, CDR1 is ENHRY and CDR2 is SYGVKD. Trimming took 0 bases from V and 2 from J, leaving 10 bases between them. The CDR3 has 15 amino acids. Unsorted bulk tissue, about 17-34 mg of it, served as the source for co-extraction of RNA and DNA. Primary liver carcinoma in the patients was surgically resected. The researchers produced TCR beta cDNA from roughly 500 ng total RNA with a constant-region primer. Three-round nested multiplex PCR performed with slightly modified ARM-PCR produced the TCR beta libraries. Amplification in the first two PCR rounds was performed using TRBV1-TRBV30 forward primers and a C-beta reverse primer for roughly 9 cycles each. TCRdb independently ran MiXCR on the multiplex PCR reads; one entry per CDR3 protein. The sample includes approximately 42,000 distinct CDR3 sequences, around 75% of them seen just once.

The sequenced sample consisted of tumor-adjacent normal liver tissue. The sequence was obtained from a woman aged 25 to 39 with primary liver carcinoma and hepatitis B virus infection. This chain joins TRBV10-3 and TRBJ2-5; D is unresolved. The chain's CDR3 is CAISESATRQETQYF. The CDR3 region has the DNA TGTGCCATCAGTGAGTCGGCTACCAGACAAGAGACCCAGTACTTC.